This TCR beta chain was sequenced during a study of cytomegalovirus exposure and HLA in healthy donors. The donors gave bone marrow, and they were healthy. While unrecorded immune exposures were likely, the donors were nominally healthy when sampled. Germline V gives CDR1 SGHRS, CDR2 YFSETQ. V dropped 6 bases and J dropped 5 bases, with 20 bases sitting between them. The CDR3 consists of 15 residues. On this clone: Its antigen remains unidentified.

Points from the study as a whole: High specificity and sensitivity for cytomegalovirus status were reported for the classifier. Later on, an analysis tied around 17,000 TCR beta sequences to HLA alleles at 0.05 false discovery rate.

PCR employed 60 Vbeta and 13 Jbeta primers. Generated by immunoSEQ multiplex PCR, the TCRdb table keeps only in-frame clones and is missing some. The sample lists some 100,000 clones, roughly four fifths occurring once. This clonotype was sampled from a male donor in good health and CMV-seropositive. Sequences were obtained from PBMCs. The chain couples TRBV5-1 to TRBJ2-5, with D uncertain. Here the CDR3 reads CASTESQPAGETQYF. The CDR3 coding sequence is TGCGCCAGCACAGAATCACAGCCAGCTGGGGAGACCCAGTACTTC.